The sequence of this TCR beta chain was determined in a study of T cells after yellow fever vaccination. Background on the study: Fractions of limited cellularity were prepared by means of SMART-Seq v4 Ultra Low Input. Study outcomes and limitations: Overall, a small share of clonotypes was seen in both CD4 and CD8 compartments.

Regarding this clonotype: Its antigen is unknown.

TCRdb re-analysed the 5' RACE reads in MiXCR, keeping a single row per CDR3 protein. Here the sample spans approximately 600,000 distinct CDR3 sequences, approximately 13% being singletons. The J segment lost 9 bases and the V segment lost 6 bases, leaving 14 bases of the junction unmatched. Germline CDR1 and CDR2: MNHNS and SASEGT. CDR3 length: 15 residues. V and J are TRBV6-1 and TRBJ2-7; 10 bases agree with TRBD2. The sample in question was PBMCs, obtained on the day of the yellow fever booster vaccination. The clonotype was recovered from a man aged 25-45 years who received the YFV17D yellow fever vaccine. The CDR3 DNA is TGTGCCAGCAGCCCCTATTTAGGCGGACTAGCGGCGCAGTACTTC. Residues: CASSPYLGGLAAQYF.